This paragraph covers one T cell receptor (beta chain) sequence. V was clipped by 0 bases and J by 2 bases; unmatched bases: 4. CDR3 length: 17 residues. Germline V CDR1 and CDR2: SGHVS, FQNEAQ. This sample is drawn from a study of blood T cell repertoires in COVID-19. Study details: Whether acute or convalescent, the COVID-19 samples came from the United States, Italy and Spain. PBMCs, B-cell-depleted T cells, or T cells provided the cDNA or gDNA that made up the material.

Source study methods: Amplifying reference gene primers gave estimates of nucleated cell counts. Using immunoSEQ multiplex PCR, the repertoire was profiled, and TCRdb retains in-frame clones only, with some absent. V, J and clone size are taken as reported in that table, and D and trimming were inferred from the DNA itself. Of over 60,000 clones in the sample, 80% to 90% are singletons; the top ten hold approximately 10%. The V call is TRBV7-8, the J call TRBJ2-3, with 11 bases that match TRBD2. This clonotype was sampled from an elderly man with acute or convalescent COVID-19. The sample consisted of peripheral blood. The DNA for the CDR3 is TGTGCCAGCAGCTTAGCGACTAGCGGGGTGTTCACAGATACGCAGTATTTT. It encodes CASSLATSGVFTDTQYF.